The 7 T cell receptor beta chains below were found in one sample sequenced in a study of T cells in Graves' hyperthyroidism and ophthalmopathy. RNA transcripts were the template for amplifying TCR beta CDR3 regions. RT-PCR in the first round (using the HTBI primer set) targeted the TCR CDR3. TCRdb called the multiplex PCR reads again in MiXCR, with one record for every CDR3 protein. In the table there are about 560,000 distinct CDR3 sequences, around 13% of which are singletons. Sequencing used blood. These receptors all stem from a woman aged 35 to 49 with Graves' hyperthyroidism.

The genes are TRBV27 and TRBJ2-3; 13 bases align to TRBD2. The CDR3 has 17 residues. Trimming took 6 bases from V and 2 from J; bases not matched to a gene: 8. Germline CDR1 reads MNHEY; CDR2 reads SMNVEV (reference sequence). The CDR3 loop reads CASSRLAGGRPTDTQYF. The CDR3 coding sequence is TGTGCCAGCAGCCGACTAGCGGGAGGACGACCCACAGATACGCAGTATTTT.

This clonotype was counted only a few times. The chain combines TRBV14 with TRBJ2-7, with 8 nucleotides matching TRBD2. CDR1 and CDR2 from the germline V gene are SGHDN and FVKESK. V dropped 2 bases and J dropped 0; count of bases not matched to a gene: 6. The CDR3 has 16 amino acids. The CDR3 sequence: CASSQNGLADSYEQYF. The CDR3 DNA is TGTGCCAGCAGCCAAAATGGACTAGCCGACTCCTACGAGCAGTACTTC.

This clonotype was observed at least ten times. The chain carries TRBV30 and TRBJ2-1, with 8 bases identical to TRBD2. CDR3 length equals 18 residues. Germline CDR1 is GTSNPN and CDR2 is SVGIG (reference sequence). Germline trimming cut 4 bases from V and 2 bases from J; bases unmatched to any gene: 16. CDR3 bases: TGTGCCTGGAACAAGGGGGTTAGCGGGATTGGAGCCTACAATGAGCAGTTCTTC. Translating gives CAWNKGVSGIGAYNEQFF.

The chain uses TRBV7-9 and TRBJ1-6, with D maybe TRBD1 (5 bases). The CDR3 length is 13 residues. Germline V gene data show CDR1 as SEHNR and CDR2 as FQNEAQ (reference sequence). Trimming took 5 bases from V and 9 from J, leaving 11 bases between them. CDR3 sequence reads: CASSPLGGSPLHF. The CDR3 DNA follows: TGTGCCAGCAGCCCGCTTGGGGGTTCACCCCTCCACTTT.

This sequence joins TRBV20-1 and TRBJ2-6, with 9 nucleotides matching TRBD1. The CDR3 has 15 amino acids. Trimming removed 4 bases from V and 2 bases from J; junction bases left unmatched: 3. Per germline, CDR1 DFQATT and CDR2 SNEGSKA (reference sequence). CDR3 sequence (DNA): TGCAGTGCTACCACAGGGGGCCCTGGGGCCAACGTCCTGACTTTC. Its protein product is CSATTGGPGANVLTF.

This clonotype was seen at least ten times. The V and J genes are TRBV12-3 or TRBV12-4 and TRBJ2-4; 9 bases are shared with TRBD1. The CDR3 is made up of 13 amino acids. V lost 6 bases, J lost 8 bases, and 5 bases stayed unmatched. This CDR3 reads CASRAGQGHIQYF. The CDR3 DNA is TGTGCCAGCAGGGCGGGACAGGGCCACATTCAGTACTTC.

This sequence joins TRBV5-1 and TRBJ2-3, with D tentatively TRBD1 (6 bases). Germline V gives CDR1 SGHRS, CDR2 YFSETQ. V lost 3 bases and J lost 4, with 15 bases in between. CDR3 length: 15 amino acids. CDR3 DNA: TGCGCCAGCAGCTCGCAGGGGATTGGGCCAGATACGCAGTATTTT. This translates into CASSSQGIGPDTQYF. The whole variable domain, remainder taken from reference TRBV5-1 and TRBJ2-3, is KAGVTQTPRYLIKTRGQQVTLSCSPISGHRSVSWYQQTPGQGLQFLFEYFSETQRNKGNFPGRFSGRQFSNSRSEMNVSTLELGDSALYLCASSSQGIGPDTQYFGPGTRLTVL.